Each of the 3 T cell receptor beta chains below was sequenced from the same sample in a study of CD4 T cells in relation to SARS-CoV-2 and coronaviruses (dated by TCRdb to the early 2020s). Libraries were prepared through the immunoSEQ multiplex PCR assay. TCRdb stores this immuneACCESS table with in-frame sequences only. Part of the clones is absent; in the studies checked, under half of the shortfall reflects unresolved V genes, and no reason is known for the rest. The sample table holds over 20,000 clones, of which about 70% were seen once. The ten largest clones add up to roughly 18% of the sample. Antigens for these TCRs are unknown. CD4+ T cells from unexposed donors were collected before the COVID-19 pandemic (2011-2018). After less than 13 days of culture, CD4+ T cells were isolated with the EasySep CD4+ T cell isolation kit. Sequenced material: CD4+ T cells from PBMCs, cultured in vitro. Source of these receptors: a human donor in good health.

This chain links TRBV9 with TRBJ2-3, with D maybe TRBD1 (5 bases). This CDR3 is 15 amino acids long. CDR1 SGDLS and CDR2 YYNGEE come from the germline V gene. V was clipped by 4 bases and J by 1 base, with 13 bases between them. Here the CDR3 DNA reads TGTGCCAGCAGCACTTCCACCAGGGGCACAGATACGCAGTATTTT. Translation: CASSTSTRGTDTQYF. The whole variable domain, remainder taken from reference TRBV9 and TRBJ2-3, is DSGVTQTPKHLITATGQRVTLRCSPRSGDLSVYWYQQSLDQGLQFLIQYYNGEERAKGNILERFSAQQFPDLHSELNLSSLELGDSALYFCASSTSTRGTDTQYFGPGTRLTVL.

The chain combines TRBV6-2 or TRBV6-3 with TRBJ2-2; 9 nucleotides line up with TRBD1. Germline values: CDR1 MNHEY, CDR2 SVGEGT. The CDR3 is made up of 18 amino acids. Trimming cost V 5 bases and J 4 bases; bases outside gene matches: 14. The chain's CDR3 is CASSGRGQGFTGTGELFF. The CDR3 DNA sequence: TGTGCCAGCAGTGGGCGGGGACAGGGATTCACTGGCACCGGGGAGCTGTTTTTT.

The chain uses TRBV5-4 and TRBJ2-2; D not certain. The CDR3 extends over 15 amino acids. The V end lost 2 bases, the J end lost 2 bases, and 10 bases lay between the germline ends. The germline V gene encodes CDR1 SGHNT and CDR2 YYREEE (reference sequence). The CDR3 DNA is TGTGCCAGCAGCTTATTAACGGTTAACACCGGGGAGCTGTTTTTT. This sequence encodes CASSLLTVNTGELFF.